The clone carrying this TCR beta chain was recorded a few times. Its antigen is still unknown. This entry is derived from a study of T-cell memory formation after mild COVID-19. The study's findings and limits: Contracting CD4+ clones sat mainly in CM and EM; CD8+ in EMRA. Certain responding clones were present in pre-infection memory, suggesting participation of cross-reactive memory.

cDNA libraries for TCR alpha and TCR beta, carrying sample barcodes and UMIs, came from 5'RACE with constant-segment primers. TCRdb used MiXCR to reprocess the 5' RACE reads, holding one entry per CDR3 protein. The sample carries fewer than 350,000 distinct CDR3 sequences, roughly 18% recorded once. The origin of this receptor is a man between 18 and 35 years old who had mild COVID-19 (a few samples of this study predate the infection). Cell type and time point are not known. Sequencing was done on a sample of PBMCs or a T cell subset sorted from them (not recorded which).

In nucleotides, the CDR3 is TGCGCCAGCAGCCCGCTACAGCGGGGCGGAGAGACCCAGTACTTC. Amino acid sequence: CASSPLQRGGETQYF. This chain joins TRBV4-1 and TRBJ2-5, with 7 bases that match TRBD2. With V trimmed by 4 bases and J by 4 bases, 9 bases remained unmatched. The CDR3 spans 15 residues. Germline CDR1 reads MGHRA; CDR2 reads YSYEKL.